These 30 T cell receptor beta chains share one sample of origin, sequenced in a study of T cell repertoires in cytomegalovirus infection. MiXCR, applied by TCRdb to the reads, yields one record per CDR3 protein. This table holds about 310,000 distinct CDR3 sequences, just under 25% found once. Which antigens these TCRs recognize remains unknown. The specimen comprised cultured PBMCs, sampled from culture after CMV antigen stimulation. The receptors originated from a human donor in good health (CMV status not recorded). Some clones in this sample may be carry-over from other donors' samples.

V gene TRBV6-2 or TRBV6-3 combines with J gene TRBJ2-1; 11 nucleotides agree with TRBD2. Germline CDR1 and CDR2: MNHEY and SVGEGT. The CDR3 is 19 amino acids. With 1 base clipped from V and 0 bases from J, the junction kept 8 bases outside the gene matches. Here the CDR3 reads CASSYYLTSGGSSYNEQFF. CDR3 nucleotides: TGTGCCAGCAGTTACTATTTAACTAGCGGGGGTAGCTCCTACAATGAGCAGTTCTTC.

CDR3 residues: CASSGFPLAGKETQYF. CDR3 DNA sequence: TGTGCCAGCAGTGGTTTCCCACTAGCGGGAAAAGAGACCCAGTACTTC. This rearrangement joins TRBV28 to TRBJ2-5, with 10 bases lining up with TRBD2. With 5 bases clipped from V and 3 bases from J, the junction kept 9 bases outside the gene matches. The CDR3 spans 16 residues. Germline lookup yields CDR1 MDHEN and CDR2 SYDVKM.

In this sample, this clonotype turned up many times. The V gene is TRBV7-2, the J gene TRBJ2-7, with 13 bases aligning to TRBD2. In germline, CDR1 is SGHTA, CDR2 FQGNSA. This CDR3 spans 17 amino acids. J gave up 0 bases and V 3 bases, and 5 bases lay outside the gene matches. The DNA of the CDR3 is TGTGCCAGCAGCTTCGGACGGACTAGCGGGAGCTCCTACGAGCAGTACTTC. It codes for CASSFGRTSGSSYEQYF.

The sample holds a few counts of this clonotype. This CDR3 is CASKLARTGGWDEQFF. The CDR3 DNA sequence: TGTGCCAGCAAATTAGCTAGGACAGGGGGCTGGGATGAGCAGTTCTTC. The rearrangement links TRBV7-8 to TRBJ2-1, with 11 bases fitting TRBD1. Germline trimming cut 7 bases from V and 8 bases from J; bases unmatched to any gene: 13. This CDR3 spans 16 amino acids. CDR1 is SGHVS, CDR2 FQNEAQ, per germline.

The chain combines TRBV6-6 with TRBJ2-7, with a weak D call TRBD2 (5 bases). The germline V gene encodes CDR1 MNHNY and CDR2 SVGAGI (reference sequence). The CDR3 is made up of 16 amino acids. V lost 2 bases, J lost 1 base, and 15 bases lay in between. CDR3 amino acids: CASSYGGLSGSYEQYF. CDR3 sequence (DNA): TGTGCCAGCAGTTACGGAGGACTCTCAGGATCCTACGAGCAGTACTTC.

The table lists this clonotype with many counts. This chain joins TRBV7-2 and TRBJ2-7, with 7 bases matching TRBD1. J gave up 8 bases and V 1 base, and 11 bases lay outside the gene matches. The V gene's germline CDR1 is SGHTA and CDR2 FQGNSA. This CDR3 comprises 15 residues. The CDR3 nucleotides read TGTGCCAGCAGCTTAGTAGAACAGGGGCGCGCAAAGCAGTACGTC. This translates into CASSLVEQGRAKQYV.

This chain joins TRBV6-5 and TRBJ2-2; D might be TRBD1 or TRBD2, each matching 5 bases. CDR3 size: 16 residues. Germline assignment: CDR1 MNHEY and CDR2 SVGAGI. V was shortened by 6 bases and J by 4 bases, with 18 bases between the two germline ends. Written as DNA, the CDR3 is TGTGCCAGCAGACTAGAGCCGACAGCAATCACCGGGGAGCTGTTTTTT. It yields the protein CASRLEPTAITGELFF.

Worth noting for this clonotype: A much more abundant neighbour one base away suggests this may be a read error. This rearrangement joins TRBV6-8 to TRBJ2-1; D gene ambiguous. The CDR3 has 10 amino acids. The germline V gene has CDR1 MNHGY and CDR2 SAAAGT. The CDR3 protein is CVSYREEQFF. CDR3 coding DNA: TGTGTCAGCTATAGAGAAGAGCAGTTCTTC.

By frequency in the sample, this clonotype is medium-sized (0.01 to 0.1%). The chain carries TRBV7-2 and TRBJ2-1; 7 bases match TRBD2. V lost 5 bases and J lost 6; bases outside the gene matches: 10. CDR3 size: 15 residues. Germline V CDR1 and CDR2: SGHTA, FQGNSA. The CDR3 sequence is CASSPAGARGNEQFF. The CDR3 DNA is TGTGCCAGCAGCCCCGCGGGAGCGCGAGGCAATGAGCAGTTCTTC.

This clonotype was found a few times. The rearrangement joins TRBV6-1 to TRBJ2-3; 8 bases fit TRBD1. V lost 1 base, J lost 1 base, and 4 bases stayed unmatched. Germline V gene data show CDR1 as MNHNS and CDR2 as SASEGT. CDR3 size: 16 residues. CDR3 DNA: TGTGCCAGCAGTGAAGGGACAGGGTATGGCACAGATACGCAGTATTTT. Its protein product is CASSEGTGYGTDTQYF.

CDR3 residues: CASSRSAGETQYF. CDR3 coding DNA: TGTGCCAGCAGCCGTAGCGCTGGAGAGACCCAGTACTTC. The chain links TRBV7-2 to TRBJ2-5; D perhaps matches TRBD2 (5 bases). Germline assignment: CDR1 SGHTA and CDR2 FQGNSA. CDR3 length: 13 amino acids. V was clipped by 5 bases and J by 4 bases, with 11 bases between them.

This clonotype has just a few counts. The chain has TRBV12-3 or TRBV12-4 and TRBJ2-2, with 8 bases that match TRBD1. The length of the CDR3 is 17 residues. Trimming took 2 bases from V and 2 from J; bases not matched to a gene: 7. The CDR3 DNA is TGTGCCAGCAGTTTAATCGGACAGGGAGGAAACACCGGGGAGCTGTTTTTT. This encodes CASSLIGQGGNTGELFF.

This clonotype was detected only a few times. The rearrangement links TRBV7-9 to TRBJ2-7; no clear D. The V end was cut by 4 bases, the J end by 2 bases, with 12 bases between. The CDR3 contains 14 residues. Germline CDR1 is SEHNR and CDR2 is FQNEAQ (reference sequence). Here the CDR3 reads CASSSAPQAYEQYF. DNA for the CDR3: TGTGCCAGCAGCTCCGCCCCGCAGGCCTACGAGCAGTACTTC.

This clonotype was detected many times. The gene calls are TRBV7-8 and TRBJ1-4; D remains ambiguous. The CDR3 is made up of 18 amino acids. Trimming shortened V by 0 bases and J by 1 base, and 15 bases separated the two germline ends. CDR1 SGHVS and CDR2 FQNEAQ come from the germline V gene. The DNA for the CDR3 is TGTGCCAGCAGCTTAGCGGGGAGAGGGAAGGGAACTAATGAAAAACTGTTTTTT. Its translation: CASSLAGRGKGTNEKLFF.

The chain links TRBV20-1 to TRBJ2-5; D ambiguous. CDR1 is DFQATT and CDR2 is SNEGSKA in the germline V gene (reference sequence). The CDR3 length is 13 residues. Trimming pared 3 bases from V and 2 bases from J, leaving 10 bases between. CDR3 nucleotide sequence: TGCAGTGCTAGTGAGACAAGACAAGAGACCCAGTACTTC. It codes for CSASETRQETQYF.

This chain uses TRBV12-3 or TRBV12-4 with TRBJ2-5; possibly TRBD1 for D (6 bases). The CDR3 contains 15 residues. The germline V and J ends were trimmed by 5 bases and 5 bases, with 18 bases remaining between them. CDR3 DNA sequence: TGTGCCAGCAGTCCTCAGGGGTCCACCTCGGAGACCCAGTACTTC. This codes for CASSPQGSTSETQYF.

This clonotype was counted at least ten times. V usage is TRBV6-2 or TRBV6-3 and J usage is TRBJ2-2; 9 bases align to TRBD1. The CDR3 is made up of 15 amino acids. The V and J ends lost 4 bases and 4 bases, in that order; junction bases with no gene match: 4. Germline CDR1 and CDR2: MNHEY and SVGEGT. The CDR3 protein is CASSLQGASTGELFF. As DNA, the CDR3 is TGTGCCAGCAGTTTACAGGGGGCGAGCACCGGGGAGCTGTTTTTT.

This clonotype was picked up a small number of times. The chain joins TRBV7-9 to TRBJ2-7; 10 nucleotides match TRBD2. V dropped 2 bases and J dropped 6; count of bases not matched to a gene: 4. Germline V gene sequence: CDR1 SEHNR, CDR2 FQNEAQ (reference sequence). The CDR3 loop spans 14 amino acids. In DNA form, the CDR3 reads TGTGCCAGCAGCTTACTAGCGGGAGTAACCGAGCAGTACGTC. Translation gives CASSLLAGVTEQYV.

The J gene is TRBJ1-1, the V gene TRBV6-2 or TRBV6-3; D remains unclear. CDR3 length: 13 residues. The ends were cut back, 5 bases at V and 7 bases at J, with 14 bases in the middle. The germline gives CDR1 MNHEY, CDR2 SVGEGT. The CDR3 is CASSASGRLEAFF. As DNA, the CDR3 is TGTGCCAGCAGTGCTTCCGGGAGACTTGAAGCTTTCTTT.

The CDR3 DNA reads as TGTGCCAGCAGCACCCGGGACAGACCCTACGAGCAGTACTTC. Protein product: CASSTRDRPYEQYF. J is TRBJ2-7 and V is TRBV5-4; 7 bases fit TRBD1. CDR3 length equals 14 residues. Germline trimming cut 4 bases from V and 2 bases from J; bases unmatched to any gene: 6. Germline CDR1 is SGHNT and CDR2 is YYREEE (reference sequence).

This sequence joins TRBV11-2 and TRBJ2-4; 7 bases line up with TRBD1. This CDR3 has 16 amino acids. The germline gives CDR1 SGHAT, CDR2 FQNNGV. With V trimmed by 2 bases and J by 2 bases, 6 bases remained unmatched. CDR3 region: CASSLLTGWPKNIQYF. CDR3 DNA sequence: TGTGCCAGCAGCTTATTGACAGGGTGGCCCAAAAACATTCAGTACTTC.

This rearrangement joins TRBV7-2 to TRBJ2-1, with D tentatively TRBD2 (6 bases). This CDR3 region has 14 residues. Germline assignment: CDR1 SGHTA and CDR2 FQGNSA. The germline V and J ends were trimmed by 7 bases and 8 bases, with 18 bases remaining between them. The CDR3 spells CASKGRDFSDEQFF. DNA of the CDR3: TGTGCCAGCAAGGGCCGGGACTTTAGCGATGAGCAGTTCTTC.

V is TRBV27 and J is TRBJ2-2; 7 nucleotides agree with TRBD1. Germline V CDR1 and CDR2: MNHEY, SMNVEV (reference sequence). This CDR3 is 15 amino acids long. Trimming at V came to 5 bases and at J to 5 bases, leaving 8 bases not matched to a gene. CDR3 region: CASSPTVRGTGELFF. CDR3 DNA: TGTGCCAGCAGTCCTACAGTCAGGGGGACCGGGGAGCTGTTTTTT.

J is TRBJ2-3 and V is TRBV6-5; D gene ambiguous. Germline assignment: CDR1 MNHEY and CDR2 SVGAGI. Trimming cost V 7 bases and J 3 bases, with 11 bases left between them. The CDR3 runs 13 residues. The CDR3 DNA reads TGTGCCAGCACCCCCGCCTCTACAGATACGCAGTATTTT. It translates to CASTPASTDTQYF.

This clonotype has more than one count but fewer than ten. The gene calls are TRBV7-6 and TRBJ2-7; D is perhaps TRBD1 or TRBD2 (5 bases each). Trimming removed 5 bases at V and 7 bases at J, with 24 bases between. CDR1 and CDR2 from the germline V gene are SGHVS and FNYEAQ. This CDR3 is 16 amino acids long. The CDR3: CASSPLTDTPEVEQYF. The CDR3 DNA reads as TGTGCCAGCAGCCCCCTGACGGACACGCCGGAGGTTGAGCAGTACTTC.

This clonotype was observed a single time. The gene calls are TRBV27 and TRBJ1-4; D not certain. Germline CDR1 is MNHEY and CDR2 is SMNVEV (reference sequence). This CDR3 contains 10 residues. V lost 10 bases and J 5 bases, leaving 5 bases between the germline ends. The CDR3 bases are TGTGCCACCCCAAATGAAAAACTGTTTTTT. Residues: CATPNEKLFF.

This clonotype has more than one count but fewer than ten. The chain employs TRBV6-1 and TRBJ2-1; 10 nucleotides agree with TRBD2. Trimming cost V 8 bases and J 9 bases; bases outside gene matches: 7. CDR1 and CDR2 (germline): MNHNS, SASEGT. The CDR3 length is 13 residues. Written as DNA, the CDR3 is TGTGCCAGCGAGCGGGAGGGCCAGGGTGAGCAGTTCTTC. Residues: CASEREGQGEQFF.

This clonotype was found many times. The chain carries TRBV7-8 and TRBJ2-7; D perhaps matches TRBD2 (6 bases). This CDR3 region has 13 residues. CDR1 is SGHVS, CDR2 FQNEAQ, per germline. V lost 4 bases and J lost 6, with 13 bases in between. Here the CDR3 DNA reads TGTGCCAGCAGCTCTCGGAGGGGCGGCGAGCAGTACGTC. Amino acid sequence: CASSSRRGGEQYV.

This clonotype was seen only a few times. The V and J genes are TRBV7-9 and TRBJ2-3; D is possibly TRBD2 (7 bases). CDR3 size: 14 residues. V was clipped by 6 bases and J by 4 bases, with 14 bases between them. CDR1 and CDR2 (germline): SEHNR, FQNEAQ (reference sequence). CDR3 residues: CASRRGGGPDTQYF. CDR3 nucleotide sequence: TGTGCCAGCAGGAGGGGGGGAGGGCCAGATACGCAGTATTTT.

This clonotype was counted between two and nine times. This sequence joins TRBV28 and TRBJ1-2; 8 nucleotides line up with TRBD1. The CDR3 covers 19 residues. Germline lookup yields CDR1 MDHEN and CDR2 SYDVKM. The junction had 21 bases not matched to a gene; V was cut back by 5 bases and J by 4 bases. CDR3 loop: CASSTPRTTGVPPSYGYTF. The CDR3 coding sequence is TGTGCCAGCAGTACACCCCGTACGACAGGGGTCCCACCATCCTATGGCTACACCTTC.